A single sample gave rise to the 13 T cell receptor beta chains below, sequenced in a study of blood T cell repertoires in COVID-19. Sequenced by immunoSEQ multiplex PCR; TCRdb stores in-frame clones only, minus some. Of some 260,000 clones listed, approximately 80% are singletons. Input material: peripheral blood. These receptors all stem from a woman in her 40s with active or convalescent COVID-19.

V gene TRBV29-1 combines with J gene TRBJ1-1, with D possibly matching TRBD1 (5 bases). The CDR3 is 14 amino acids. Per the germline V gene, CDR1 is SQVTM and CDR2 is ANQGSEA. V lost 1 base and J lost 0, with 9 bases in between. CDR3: CSVEVGVMNTEAFF. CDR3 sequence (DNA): TGCAGCGTTGAAGTAGGGGTCATGAACACTGAAGCTTTCTTT.

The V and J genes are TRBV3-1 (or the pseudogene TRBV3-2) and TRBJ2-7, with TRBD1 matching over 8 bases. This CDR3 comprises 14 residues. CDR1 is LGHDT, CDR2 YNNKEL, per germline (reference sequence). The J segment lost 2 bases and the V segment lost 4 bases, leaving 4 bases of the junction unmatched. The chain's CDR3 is CASSLQGVPYEQYV. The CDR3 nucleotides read TGTGCCAGCAGCCTACAGGGGGTCCCCTACGAGCAGTACGTC.

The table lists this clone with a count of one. The CDR3 protein is CASSLGGREKLFF. As DNA, the CDR3 is TGTGCCAGCTCACTTGGGGGCCGGGAAAAACTGTTTTTT. V and J are TRBV18 and TRBJ1-4, with a possible D match to TRBD1 (6 bases). CDR1 is KGHSH, CDR2 LQKENI, per germline. The ends were cut back, 4 bases at V and 8 bases at J, with 11 bases in the middle. This CDR3 has 13 amino acids.

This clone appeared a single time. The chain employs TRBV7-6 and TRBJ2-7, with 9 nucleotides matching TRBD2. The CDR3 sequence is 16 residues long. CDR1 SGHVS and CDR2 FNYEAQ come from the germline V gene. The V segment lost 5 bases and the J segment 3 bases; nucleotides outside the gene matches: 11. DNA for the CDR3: TGTGCCAGCAGCCCAAGCTATAGCGGGGGCCTCTACGAGCAGTACTTC. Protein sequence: CASSPSYSGGLYEQYF.

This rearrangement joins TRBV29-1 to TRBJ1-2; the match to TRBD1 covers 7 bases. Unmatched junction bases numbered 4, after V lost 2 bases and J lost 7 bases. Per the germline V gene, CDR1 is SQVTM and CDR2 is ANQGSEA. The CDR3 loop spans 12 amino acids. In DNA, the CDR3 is TGCAGCGTTGAAAAGGGGGCTACTGGCTACACCTTC. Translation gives CSVEKGATGYTF. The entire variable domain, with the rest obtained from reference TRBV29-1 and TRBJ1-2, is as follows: SAVISQKPSRDICQRGTSLTIQCQVDSQVTMMFWYRQQPGQSLTLIATANQGSEATYESGFVIDKFPISRPNLTFSTLTVSNMSPEDSSIYLCSVEKGATGYTFGSGTRLTVV.

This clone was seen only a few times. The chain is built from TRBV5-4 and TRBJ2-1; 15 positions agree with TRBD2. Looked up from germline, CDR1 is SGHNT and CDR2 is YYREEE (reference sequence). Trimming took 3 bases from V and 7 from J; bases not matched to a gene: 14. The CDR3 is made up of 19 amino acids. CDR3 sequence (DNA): TGTGCCAGCAGCTCACCGGGACTAGCGGGGGGCTCACGATGGAATGAGCAGTTCTTC. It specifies CASSSPGLAGGSRWNEQFF. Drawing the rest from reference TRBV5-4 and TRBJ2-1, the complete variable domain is ETGVTQSPTHLIKTRGQQVTLRCSSQSGHNTVSWYQQALGQGPQFIFQYYREEENGRGNFPPRFSGLQFPNYSSELNVNALELDDSALYLCASSSPGLAGGSRWNEQFFGPGTRLTVL.

The CDR3 sequence: CASSEAGRQETQYF. The CDR3 coding sequence is TGTGCCAGCAGTGAGGCGGGCCGGCAAGAGACCCAGTACTTC. This sequence joins TRBV28 and TRBJ2-5; D may be TRBD2 (5 bases). From germline, CDR1 is MDHEN and CDR2 SYDVKM. The CDR3 covers 14 residues. V was pared by 5 bases and J by 2 bases, with 12 bases between.

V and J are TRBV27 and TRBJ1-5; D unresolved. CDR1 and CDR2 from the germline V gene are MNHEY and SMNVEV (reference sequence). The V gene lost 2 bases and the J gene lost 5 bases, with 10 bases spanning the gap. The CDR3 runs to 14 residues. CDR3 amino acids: CASSLGSGHQPQHF. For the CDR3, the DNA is TGTGCCAGCAGTTTAGGGTCAGGCCATCAGCCCCAGCATTTT.

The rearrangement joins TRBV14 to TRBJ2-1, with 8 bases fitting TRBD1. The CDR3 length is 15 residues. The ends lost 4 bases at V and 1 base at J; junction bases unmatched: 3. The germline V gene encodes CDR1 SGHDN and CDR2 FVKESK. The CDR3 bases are TGTGCCAGCAGCCCCTACAGGGGGTCCTACAATGAGCAGTTCTTC. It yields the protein CASSPYRGSYNEQFF.

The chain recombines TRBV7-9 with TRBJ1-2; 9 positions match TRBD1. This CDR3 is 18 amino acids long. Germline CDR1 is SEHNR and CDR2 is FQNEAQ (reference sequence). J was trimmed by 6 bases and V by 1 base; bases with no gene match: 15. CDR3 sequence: CASSLVEEILTGGDGYTF. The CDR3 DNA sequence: TGTGCCAGCAGCTTAGTAGAGGAGATATTGACAGGGGGGGATGGCTACACCTTC.

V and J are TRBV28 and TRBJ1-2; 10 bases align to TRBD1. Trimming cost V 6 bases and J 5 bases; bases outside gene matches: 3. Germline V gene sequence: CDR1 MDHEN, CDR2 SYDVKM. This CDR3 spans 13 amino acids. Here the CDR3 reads CASSLDRGYGYTF. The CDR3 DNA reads TGTGCCAGCAGCTTGGACAGGGGGTATGGCTACACCTTC.

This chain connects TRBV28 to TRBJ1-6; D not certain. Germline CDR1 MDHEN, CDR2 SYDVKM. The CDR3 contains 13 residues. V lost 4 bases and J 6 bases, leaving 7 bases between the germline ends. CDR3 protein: CASSWGGNSPLHF. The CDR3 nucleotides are TGTGCCAGCAGTTGGGGAGGTAATTCACCCCTCCACTTT.

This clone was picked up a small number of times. CDR3 nucleotide sequence: TGTGCCAGCAGCCGGGCAGGGCTGGACTATGGCTACACCTTC. This sequence encodes CASSRAGLDYGYTF. The V gene is TRBV6-5, the J gene TRBJ1-2, with a weak D call TRBD1 (5 bases). Germline V gives CDR1 MNHEY, CDR2 SVGAGI. V lost 6 bases to trimming and J lost 3 bases, with 14 bases between them. There are 14 residues in the CDR3.